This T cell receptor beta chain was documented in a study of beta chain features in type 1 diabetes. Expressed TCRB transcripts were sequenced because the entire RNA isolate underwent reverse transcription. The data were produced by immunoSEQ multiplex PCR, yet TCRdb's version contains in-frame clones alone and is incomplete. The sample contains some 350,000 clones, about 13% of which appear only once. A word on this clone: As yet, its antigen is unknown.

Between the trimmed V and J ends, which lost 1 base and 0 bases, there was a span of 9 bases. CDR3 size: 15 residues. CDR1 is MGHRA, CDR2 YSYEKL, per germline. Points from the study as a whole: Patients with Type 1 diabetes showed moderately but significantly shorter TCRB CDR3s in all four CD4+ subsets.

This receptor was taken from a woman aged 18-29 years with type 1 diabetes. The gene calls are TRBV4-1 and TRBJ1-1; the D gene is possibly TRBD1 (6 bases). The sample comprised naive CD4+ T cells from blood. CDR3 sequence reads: CASSQVGQMNTEAFF. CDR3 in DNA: TGCGCCAGCAGCCAAGTAGGACAGATGAACACTGAAGCTTTCTTT.